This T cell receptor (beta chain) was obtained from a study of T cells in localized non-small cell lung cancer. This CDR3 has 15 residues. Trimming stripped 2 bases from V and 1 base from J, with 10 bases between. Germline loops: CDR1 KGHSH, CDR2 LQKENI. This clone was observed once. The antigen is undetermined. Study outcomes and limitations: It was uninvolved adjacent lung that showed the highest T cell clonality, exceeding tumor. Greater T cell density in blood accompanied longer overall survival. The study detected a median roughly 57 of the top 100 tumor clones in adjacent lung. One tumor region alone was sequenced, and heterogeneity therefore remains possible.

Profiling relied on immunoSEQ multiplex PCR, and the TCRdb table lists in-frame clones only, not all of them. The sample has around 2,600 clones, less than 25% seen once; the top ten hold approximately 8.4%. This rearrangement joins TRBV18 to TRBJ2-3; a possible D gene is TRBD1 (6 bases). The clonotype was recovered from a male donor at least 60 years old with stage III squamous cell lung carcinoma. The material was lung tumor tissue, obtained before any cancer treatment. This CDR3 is CASSPTGSGTDTQYF. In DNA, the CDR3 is TGTGCCAGCTCACCAACAGGGAGCGGCACAGATACGCAGTATTTT.